These 20 T cell receptor beta chains originate from one sample sequenced in a study of T cells after yellow fever vaccination. TCRdb called the 5' RACE reads again in MiXCR, with one record for every CDR3 protein. This table holds some 220,000 distinct CDR3 sequences, 2.5% to 3.5% found once. Sequencing was performed on CD4+ T cells sorted from PBMCs, taken 10 days after the yellow fever booster vaccination. These receptors originate from a man younger than 35 who received the YFV17D yellow fever vaccine.

In its sample, this clonotype was seen many times. The V and J genes are TRBV4-2 and TRBJ2-3; a possible D gene is TRBD2 (6 bases). V was cut by 1 base and J by 0 bases, with 8 bases left in between. CDR3 size: 15 residues. Germline values: CDR1 LGHNA, CDR2 YNFKEQ. The CDR3 bases are TGTGCCAGCAGCCAAGCGGCGGGGAGCACAGATACGCAGTATTTT. Translation: CASSQAAGSTDTQYF.

The chain links TRBV2 to TRBJ1-1; D is uncertain. The V end was cut by 8 bases, the J end by 2 bases, with 12 bases between. Germline loops: CDR1 SNHLY, CDR2 FYNNEI. The CDR3 has 13 amino acids. The CDR3 loop is CASRLGVNTEAFF. The CDR3, as DNA: TGTGCCAGCCGACTGGGAGTCAACACTGAAGCTTTCTTT.

At least ten counts were recorded for this clonotype. The chain combines TRBV20-1 with TRBJ2-1, with 10 bases matching TRBD2. Germline CDR1 is DFQATT and CDR2 is SNEGSKA (reference sequence). The CDR3 has 18 residues. V lost 5 bases, J lost 0 bases, and 13 bases stayed unmatched. The DNA of the CDR3 is TGCAGTGCTCTCCCCGGGACTAGCGCCCATGGCTCCTACAATGAGCAGTTCTTC. Translating it yields CSALPGTSAHGSYNEQFF.

The V call is TRBV5-4, the J call TRBJ2-3, with 7 bases identical to TRBD2. The J segment lost 6 bases and the V segment lost 4 bases, leaving 20 bases of the junction unmatched. The CDR3 is made up of 18 amino acids. Germline values: CDR1 SGHNT, CDR2 YYREEE (reference sequence). As DNA, the CDR3 is TGTGCCAGCAGCCGGGGCGGGAGCGGACCATCCCTGGGGGATACGCAGTATTTT. As protein: CASSRGGSGPSLGDTQYF.

The V and J genes are TRBV7-6 and TRBJ2-1; tentatively, D is TRBD1 (6 bases). Trimming cost V 6 bases and J 0 bases, with 12 bases left between them. Looked up from germline, CDR1 is SGHVS and CDR2 is FNYEAQ. This CDR3 spans 15 amino acids. The CDR3 sequence: CASSIQGSSYNEQFF. Written as DNA, the CDR3 is TGTGCCAGCAGTATACAGGGTAGCTCCTACAATGAGCAGTTCTTC.

This clonotype has a count of ten or more. The rearrangement links TRBV7-2 to TRBJ2-3; 12 bases match TRBD2. V was pared by 5 bases and J by 1 base, with 7 bases of the junction left unmatched. The V gene's germline CDR1 is SGHTA and CDR2 FQGNSA. The length of the CDR3 is 17 residues. The CDR3 here is CASSKRLAGDRTDTQYF. CDR3 bases: TGTGCCAGCAGCAAACGACTAGCGGGGGACCGCACAGATACGCAGTATTTT.

There are a few counts of this clonotype. CDR3: CASSSGQPRPTGELFF. In DNA, the CDR3 is TGCGCCAGCAGCTCGGGACAACCGAGGCCCACCGGGGAGCTGTTTTTT. The V call is TRBV5-1, the J call TRBJ2-2; the D gene is possibly TRBD1 (6 bases). The CDR3 has 16 amino acids. Trimming removed 3 bases at V and 4 bases at J, with 16 bases between. Germline loops: CDR1 SGHRS, CDR2 YFSETQ.

This clonotype was recorded at least ten times. The chain recombines TRBV7-9 with TRBJ2-7; no reliable D call. The germline CDR1 and CDR2 sequences are SEHNR and FQNEAQ (reference sequence). Trimming cost V 5 bases and J 2 bases, with 7 bases left between them. CDR3 length equals 12 residues. The CDR3 coding sequence is TGTGCCAGCAGCCTTGACCCCTACGAGCAGTACTTC. This codes for CASSLDPYEQYF.

This clonotype was observed a few times. The chain has TRBV4-1 and TRBJ2-1, with 15 nucleotides matching TRBD2. The ends lost 3 bases at V and 6 bases at J; junction bases unmatched: 6. Germline V lookup: CDR1 MGHRA, CDR2 YSYEKL. The CDR3 is made up of 17 amino acids. CDR3 sequence: CASSQPGLAGGLNEQFF. CDR3 coding DNA: TGCGCCAGCAGCCAGCCCGGACTAGCGGGGGGGCTCAATGAGCAGTTCTTC.

This clonotype has at least ten counts. The V gene is TRBV6-6, the J gene TRBJ1-2, with TRBD1 as a possible D gene (5 bases). The germline V gene encodes CDR1 MNHNY and CDR2 SVGAGI (reference sequence). Trimming left V 6 bases short and J 2 bases short, with 13 bases between. The CDR3 is made up of 14 amino acids. The DNA of the CDR3 is TGTGCCAGCAGGAAGTCTCAGGGAAACTATGGCTACACCTTC. Translated, it gives CASRKSQGNYGYTF.

This clonotype was picked up many times. The J gene is TRBJ2-5, the V gene TRBV7-2; the D gene could be TRBD1 or TRBD2 (5 bases each). Germline V lookup: CDR1 SGHTA, CDR2 FQGNSA. V lost 5 bases and J 1 base, leaving 14 bases between the germline ends. This CDR3 region has 15 residues. In DNA form, the CDR3 reads TGTGCCAGCAGCCCGTACGGGACCTCCCAAGAGACCCAGTACTTC. It yields the protein CASSPYGTSQETQYF.

This clonotype was seen many times. The rearrangement joins TRBV28 to TRBJ2-7; D gene uncertain. Looked up from germline, CDR1 is MDHEN and CDR2 is SYDVKM. The length of the CDR3 is 13 residues. Trimming removed 6 bases at V and 0 bases at J, with 9 bases between. The CDR3 DNA sequence: TGTGCCAGCAGGCCCAGGCTCTCCTACGAGCAGTACGTC. Translated: CASRPRLSYEQYV.

This clonotype occurred many times. The chain employs TRBV5-1 and TRBJ1-3; D unclear. This CDR3 comprises 16 residues. The V end was cut by 2 bases, the J end by 3 bases, with 15 bases between. CDR1 SGHRS and CDR2 YFSETQ come from the germline V gene. CDR3 sequence reads: CASSFGSLTGGNTIYF. The CDR3 DNA is TGCGCCAGCAGCTTCGGCTCACTGACGGGTGGAAACACCATATATTTT.

The chain joins TRBV7-2 to TRBJ2-5; TRBD1 matches 8 bases. CDR3 length: 14 residues. CDR1 and CDR2 from the germline V gene are SGHTA and FQGNSA. Germline trimming cut 5 bases from V and 5 bases from J; bases unmatched to any gene: 7. This CDR3 reads CASSRDRGHETQYF. CDR3 nucleotides: TGTGCCAGCAGCCGAGACAGGGGACATGAGACCCAGTACTTC.

This clonotype was seen a few times. V gene TRBV9 combines with J gene TRBJ2-3; D is unclear. The V end lost 0 bases, the J end lost 0 bases, and 11 bases lay between the germline ends. Germline-derived CDR1 and CDR2 are SGDLS and YYNGEE. The CDR3 runs to 16 residues. The CDR3 region is CASSVGATTSTDTQYF. In DNA, the CDR3 is TGTGCCAGCAGCGTAGGAGCCACCACTAGCACAGATACGCAGTATTTT.

The chain is built from TRBV6-4 and TRBJ2-4; a weak D match, TRBD2 (5 bases). This CDR3 comprises 13 residues. V gave up 6 bases and J gave up 7 bases, with 13 bases separating them. In germline, CDR1 is MRHNA, CDR2 SNTAGT. Written as DNA, the CDR3 is TGTGCCAGCAGCGTTAGCGAAGGGAACATTCAGTACTTC. It encodes CASSVSEGNIQYF.

This clonotype was seen at least ten times. The chain joins TRBV4-2 to TRBJ2-3, with 9 bases identical to TRBD2. The CDR3 contains 16 residues. The trim removed 1 base at V and 4 bases at J, leaving 6 bases unmatched. Germline CDR1 and CDR2: LGHNA and YNFKEQ. CDR3 region: CASSQGGGGAPDTQYF. CDR3 coding DNA: TGTGCCAGCAGCCAAGGGGGCGGGGGGGCCCCAGATACGCAGTATTTT.

In this sample, this clonotype turned up many times. V is TRBV20-1 and J is TRBJ1-2; possible D gene TRBD1, 6 bases. Germline CDR1 is DFQATT and CDR2 is SNEGSKA (reference sequence). With 5 bases removed from V and 2 bases from J, the gap between germline ends came to 21 bases. The CDR3 totals 16 residues. In nucleotides, the CDR3 is TGCAGTGCTCCACCTGGGGGGGCAGGGGAAAACTATGGCTACACCTTC. Its translation is CSAPPGGAGENYGYTF.

This chain connects TRBV5-6 to TRBJ2-5, with a weak D call TRBD2 (6 bases). This CDR3 contains 13 residues. Trimming stripped 5 bases from V and 5 bases from J, with 13 bases between. Germline loops: CDR1 SGHDT, CDR2 YYEEEE. This CDR3 is CASRAGPHETQYF. CDR3 in DNA: TGTGCCAGCAGGGCGGGACCTCACGAGACCCAGTACTTC.

This clonotype appeared many times. This rearrangement joins TRBV11-2 to TRBJ1-3; no firm D call. Looked up from germline, CDR1 is SGHAT and CDR2 is FQNNGV. Trimming removed 3 bases at V and 0 bases at J, with 12 bases between. The length of the CDR3 is 16 residues. The CDR3 loop reads CASSFLMVHSGNTIYF. In nucleotides, the CDR3 is TGTGCCAGCAGCTTCCTTATGGTCCACTCTGGAAACACCATATATTTT. The full variable domain, rest sourced from reference TRBV11-2 and TRBJ1-3, is EAGVAQSPRYKIIEKRQSVAFWCNPISGHATLYWYQQILGQGPKLLIQFQNNGVVDDSQLPKDRFSAERLKGVDSTLKIQPAKLEDSAVYLCASSFLMVHSGNTIYFGEGSWLTVV.